The rows below give T cell receptor beta chains drawn from one sample of a study of T cell clones after liver transplantation. Assay: immunoSEQ multiplex PCR; the TCRdb copy retains only in-frame clones and omits some. Among approximately 22,000 clones, approximately 93% were seen once, and the ten largest hold roughly 25%. This specimen was CD8+ T cells from blood, taken 25 months after liver transplant. These receptors all come from a human patient who received a liver transplant. T cells may partly derive from the graft donor. CDR3s include the opening cysteine and the closing phenylalanine or tryptophan. Fields, in order: clone size, J gene, V gene, D gene, CDR3 protein, CDR3 DNA. D genes are given only for firm matches. Clone size is given for some rows only: seen once, a few or many times, or a class if the clone is expanded.

abundance: .; j_gene: TRBJ2-2; v_gene: TRBV4-3; d_gene: TRBD1; CDR3aa: CASSQSNRGTGELFF; CDR3nt: TGCGCCAGCAGCCAGAGTAACAGGGGCACCGGGGAGCTGTTTTTT
abundance: .; j_gene: TRBJ1-4; v_gene: TRBV5-3; d_gene: .; CDR3aa: CARSIRTVRTNEKLFF; CDR3nt: TGTGCCAGAAGCATCCGGACAGTTCGAACTAATGAAAAACTGTTTTTT
abundance: .; j_gene: TRBJ1-4; v_gene: TRBV11-2; d_gene: .; CDR3aa: CASSPRVSEKLFF; CDR3nt: TGTGCCAGCAGCCCGAGGGTATCAGAAAAACTGTTTTTT
abundance: .; j_gene: TRBJ1-1; v_gene: TRBV5-4; d_gene: TRBD1; CDR3aa: CASNGKGANTEAFF; CDR3nt: TGTGCCAGCAATGGGAAGGGGGCGAACACTGAAGCTTTCTTT
abundance: .; j_gene: TRBJ2-6; v_gene: TRBV13; d_gene: .; CDR3aa: CASQGANVLTF; CDR3nt: TGTGCCAGCCAAGGGGCCAACGTCCTGACTTTC
abundance: .; j_gene: TRBJ2-7; v_gene: TRBV16; d_gene: .; CDR3aa: CASSQSGRGYEQYF; CDR3nt: TGTGCCAGCAGCCAATCGGGTCGAGGTTACGAGCAGTACTTC
abundance: .; j_gene: TRBJ2-1; v_gene: TRBV19; d_gene: .; CDR3aa: CASSIGTGAYNEQFF; CDR3nt: TGTGCCAGTAGTATAGGGACGGGAGCCTACAATGAGCAGTTCTTC
abundance: once; j_gene: TRBJ2-7; v_gene: TRBV6-1; d_gene: TRBD2; CDR3aa: CASSKTSGTTYEQYF; CDR3nt: TGTGCCAGCAGTAAGACTAGCGGGACAACCTACGAGCAGTACTTC
abundance: .; j_gene: TRBJ1-2; v_gene: TRBV5-6; d_gene: .; CDR3aa: CASSLGHPAYGYTF; CDR3nt: TGTGCCAGCAGCTTGGGTCACCCGGCGTACGGCTACACCTTC
abundance: .; j_gene: TRBJ2-3; v_gene: TRBV19; d_gene: .; CDR3aa: CASSIDRETDTQYF; CDR3nt: TGTGCCAGTAGTATAGATCGGGAGACAGATACGCAGTATTTT
abundance: .; j_gene: TRBJ2-4; v_gene: TRBV5-4; d_gene: TRBD2; CDR3aa: CASSLPGGDIQYF; CDR3nt: TGTGCCAGCAGCCTGCCCGGGGGGGACATTCAGTACTTC
abundance: .; j_gene: TRBJ1-4; v_gene: TRBV7-6; d_gene: TRBD1; CDR3aa: CASSPGQGGEKLFF; CDR3nt: TGTGCCAGCAGCCCCGGACAGGGGGGAGAGAAACTGTTTTTT
abundance: .; j_gene: TRBJ1-1; v_gene: TRBV25-1; d_gene: .; CDR3aa: CASRAQGNTEAFF; CDR3nt: TGTGCCAGCCGGGCACAGGGGAACACTGAAGCTTTCTTT
abundance: .; j_gene: TRBJ2-3; v_gene: TRBV9; d_gene: .; CDR3aa: CASSTPGAGLTDTQYF; CDR3nt: TGTGCCAGCAGCACTCCCGGTGCGGGACTCACAGATACGCAGTATTTT
abundance: once; j_gene: TRBJ2-7; v_gene: TRBV7-8; d_gene: TRBD1; CDR3aa: CASSLDRSSYEQYF; CDR3nt: TGTGCCAGCAGCCTGGACAGGAGCTCCTACGAGCAGTACTTC
abundance: .; j_gene: TRBJ2-7; v_gene: TRBV5-1; d_gene: .; CDR3aa: CASSLGGGSDEQYF; CDR3nt: TGCGCCAGCAGCTTGGGGGGAGGCAGCGACGAGCAGTACTTC
abundance: .; j_gene: TRBJ2-1; v_gene: TRBV7-3; d_gene: .; CDR3aa: CASSQPGLEDEQFF; CDR3nt: TGTGCCAGCAGCCAGCCCGGGCTCGAGGATGAGCAGTTCTTC
abundance: once; j_gene: TRBJ1-2; v_gene: TRBV4-2; d_gene: TRBD1; CDR3aa: CASSQDLGQGIYGYTF; CDR3nt: TGTGCCAGCAGCCAAGATTTGGGACAGGGTATTTACGGCTACACCTTC
abundance: .; j_gene: TRBJ1-1; v_gene: TRBV7-8; d_gene: TRBD1; CDR3aa: CASSPGTGGSEAFF; CDR3nt: TGTGCCAGCAGCCCCGGGACAGGGGGCTCTGAAGCTTTCTTT
abundance: once; j_gene: TRBJ2-7; v_gene: TRBV7-9; d_gene: TRBD2; CDR3aa: CASSRTSGSYEQYF; CDR3nt: TGTGCCAGCTCCCGGACTAGCGGCTCCTACGAGCAGTACTTC
abundance: .; j_gene: TRBJ1-1; v_gene: TRBV19; d_gene: .; CDR3aa: CAVLAGTEAFF; CDR3nt: TGTGCCGTACTGGCTGGCACTGAAGCTTTCTTT
abundance: .; j_gene: TRBJ2-1; v_gene: TRBV7-6; d_gene: TRBD1; CDR3aa: CASSLDPPGQGHNEQFF; CDR3nt: TGTGCCAGCAGCTTAGATCCCCCGGGACAGGGACACAATGAGCAGTTCTTC
abundance: .; j_gene: TRBJ1-4; v_gene: TRBV2; d_gene: .; CDR3aa: CASSEGGPGVTNEKLFF; CDR3nt: TGTGCCAGCAGTGAAGGGGGCCCAGGAGTCACTAATGAAAAACTGTTTTTT
abundance: .; j_gene: TRBJ2-3; v_gene: TRBV28; d_gene: TRBD2; CDR3aa: CASTTAGNPDTQYF; CDR3nt: TGTGCCAGCACCACAGCGGGGAACCCAGATACGCAGTATTTT
abundance: .; j_gene: TRBJ2-1; v_gene: TRBV5-6; d_gene: .; CDR3aa: CASSFIFNEQFF; CDR3nt: TGTGCCAGCAGCTTCATTTTCAATGAGCAGTTCTTC
abundance: .; j_gene: TRBJ2-1; v_gene: TRBV7-9; d_gene: TRBD2; CDR3aa: CASSRREDAYNEQFF; CDR3nt: TGTGCCAGCAGCCGCCGGGAGGACGCCTACAATGAGCAGTTCTTC
abundance: .; j_gene: TRBJ1-1; v_gene: TRBV9; d_gene: TRBD1; CDR3aa: CASSPPGQGRNTEAFF; CDR3nt: TGTGCCAGCAGCCCTCCGGGACAGGGGCGGAACACTGAAGCTTTCTTT
abundance: .; j_gene: TRBJ2-1; v_gene: TRBV14; d_gene: .; CDR3aa: CASSQDRRTNPDNEQFF; CDR3nt: TGTGCCAGCAGCCAAGATCGTAGGACCAACCCGGACAATGAGCAGTTCTTC
abundance: .; j_gene: TRBJ1-1; v_gene: TRBV28; d_gene: .; CDR3aa: CASSSPDKAFF; CDR3nt: TGTGCCAGCAGTTCTCCGGACAAAGCTTTCTTT
abundance: .; j_gene: TRBJ2-1; v_gene: TRBV4-2; d_gene: TRBD2; CDR3aa: CASSQGGETSGRPSGDEQFF; CDR3nt: TGTGCCAGCAGCCAAGGTGGGGAGACTAGCGGGAGGCCCTCCGGGGATGAGCAGTTCTTC
abundance: .; j_gene: TRBJ1-1; v_gene: TRBV7-9; d_gene: .; CDR3aa: CALGGTEAFF; CDR3nt: TGTGCCCTCGGGGGGACTGAAGCTTTCTTT
abundance: .; j_gene: TRBJ2-3; v_gene: TRBV9; d_gene: TRBD1; CDR3aa: CASSPWDRGHVTDTQYF; CDR3nt: TGTGCCAGCAGCCCCTGGGACAGGGGGCATGTAACAGATACGCAGTATTTT
abundance: .; j_gene: TRBJ2-7; v_gene: TRBV7-9; d_gene: .; CDR3aa: CASSLEAGINEQYF; CDR3nt: TGTGCCAGCAGCTTAGAAGCAGGGATCAACGAGCAGTACTTC
abundance: .; j_gene: TRBJ2-7; v_gene: TRBV7-9; d_gene: .; CDR3aa: CASSFGTGSYEQYF; CDR3nt: TGTGCCAGCAGCTTTGGGACGGGTTCCTACGAGCAGTACTTC
abundance: .; j_gene: TRBJ2-1; v_gene: TRBV19; d_gene: .; CDR3aa: CASSILGDGEQFF; CDR3nt: TGTGCCAGTAGTATCCTAGGAGATGGTGAGCAGTTCTTC
abundance: .; j_gene: TRBJ2-3; v_gene: TRBV21-1; d_gene: .; CDR3aa: CASGPSTGLVTDTQYF; CDR3nt: TGTGCCAGCGGACCCTCAACCGGACTAGTAACAGATACGCAGTATTTT